This T cell receptor beta chain was retrieved from a study of OX40 agonist ivuxolimab in advanced cancers. Study-level background: Males comprised about 78% of the group, whose mean age was approximately 60 years (range roughly 20 to 90).

CDR3 length: 19 residues. The V gene's germline CDR1 is ENHRY and CDR2 SYGVKD. The V and J ends lost 7 bases and 3 bases, in that order; junction bases with no gene match: 21. The method was immunoSEQ multiplex PCR; TCRdb's version includes in-frame clones alone and lacks a portion of them. The sample consists of 100,000 to 130,000 clones, approximately 90% of them appearing once. The V call is TRBV10-3, the J call TRBJ2-7; 10 bases line up with TRBD2. The sample in question was CD4+ or CD8+ T cells sorted from blood, obtained in a trial of the OX40 agonist ivuxolimab. This clonotype was obtained from an adult with an advanced solid tumor such as melanoma, head and neck, liver or kidney cancer. In nucleotides, the CDR3 is TGTGCCATCAAGGCAGGGGGAGGCAGCGGGAGGGCCTTGAACTACGAGCAGTACTTC. This codes for CAIKAGGGSGRALNYEQYF.